The present T cell receptor beta chain was sequenced within a study of control samples from healthy donors and cancer patients. CDR3 size: 15 residues. Germline V gene sequence: CDR1 SSHAT, CDR2 FNYEAQ (reference sequence). Trimming at V came to 4 bases and at J to 7 bases, leaving 6 bases not matched to a gene. The table came from immunoSEQ multiplex PCR; TCRdb's copy has only in-frame clones and leaves some out. The sample has 60,000 to 75,000 clones, roughly 84% seen once. This receptor was identified in a man aged 50-59 years in good health. Sequenced input: blood. The V and J genes are TRBV7-7 and TRBJ1-4; TRBD1 aligns across 10 bases. The CDR3 sequence: CASSSTGGVGEKLFF. CDR3 sequence (DNA): TGTGCCAGCAGCTCGACAGGGGGCGTCGGTGAAAAACTGTTTTTT. Complete variable domain (other parts from reference TRBV7-7 and TRBJ1-4): GAGVSQSPRYKVTKRGQDVTLRCDPISSHATLYWYQQALGQGPEFLTYFNYEAQPDKSGLPSDRFSAERPEGSISTLTIQRTEQRDSAMYRCASSSTGGVGEKLFFGSGTQLSVL.